A selection of T cell receptor beta chains follows, all from one sample in a study of T cells in Graves' hyperthyroidism and ophthalmopathy. TCRdb called the multiplex PCR reads again in MiXCR, with one record for every CDR3 protein. Of under 350,000 distinct CDR3 sequences listed, approximately 22% are singletons. The source material was blood. Receptors were obtained from a woman between 50 and 59 years old with Graves' hyperthyroidism. Each CDR3 is given without its conserved first and last residue. D genes are given only for firm matches.

v_gene	d_gene	j_gene	len	CDR3aa
TRBV27	TRBD1	TRBJ1-1	14	ASSMTRTGGYTEAF
TRBV5-1	.	TRBJ2-3	14	ASSLNVGGGADTQY
TRBV12-3/TRBV12-4	.	TRBJ1-2	12	ASSSQITNYGYT
TRBV20-1	TRBD2	TRBJ2-7	13	SAHYLAGGPNEQY
TRBV4-1	TRBD1	TRBJ2-5	13	ASSRGQGGQETQY
TRBV20-1	TRBD1	TRBJ1-1	12	SARGQGWVPEAF
TRBV20-1	.	TRBJ2-1	10	SAGDRTGEQF
TRBV4-1	.	TRBJ1-2	13	ASSLSGQGTDGYT
TRBV28	.	TRBJ1-1	12	ASSLKGPNTEAF
TRBV19	TRBD1	TRBJ1-2	12	ASSTRGQGGGYT
TRBV20-1	TRBD1	TRBJ1-3	13	SARDHRGPGNTIY
TRBV7-7	TRBD1	TRBJ2-5	11	ASSRDRGETQY
TRBV11-2	.	TRBJ2-1	14	ASSSRGLHSYNEQF
TRBV20-1	TRBD1	TRBJ2-7	14	SARGAGTGDSYEQY
TRBV15	.	TRBJ1-1	12	ATSREDRAAEAF
TRBV28	.	TRBJ1-2	10	ASSGDNYGYT
TRBV5-1	TRBD1	TRBJ2-1	13	ASSRGDSSYNEQF
TRBV28	.	TRBJ2-1	13	ASSLVQGTLNEQF
TRBV9	TRBD2	TRBJ2-1	12	ASSRSGGSGEQF
TRBV2	.	TRBJ1-3	11	ASNSGSGNTMY
TRBV25-1	.	TRBJ2-3	12	ASSDPAGTDTQY
TRBV20-1	.	TRBJ2-7	12	SASLLTRPYEQY
TRBV12-3/TRBV12-4	TRBD1	TRBJ1-2	13	ASSLRDRGQHGYT
TRBV7-2	.	TRBJ2-3	13	ASSLVGGRLDTQY
TRBV3-1	TRBD1	TRBJ2-7	10	AISRGSYEQY
TRBV6-2/TRBV6-3	.	TRBJ2-7	12	ASKGPGGSYEQY
TRBV28	.	TRBJ1-5	12	ASTLGDYNQPQH
TRBV6-1	.	TRBJ2-7	11	ASIGTRTYKQY
TRBV6-1	.	TRBJ2-7	12	ASTQTGRSYEQY
TRBV20-1	.	TRBJ1-2	12	SARDNDGGYGYT
TRBV6-1	.	TRBJ1-4	12	ASAVGPGLEKLF
TRBV29-1	.	TRBJ1-4	11	SVQEVANEKLF
TRBV5-1	.	TRBJ1-1	11	ASSGQARTEAF
TRBV28	.	TRBJ2-7	13	ASSFIGTQTYEQY
TRBV29-1	.	TRBJ2-7	11	SDADRYSYEQY
TRBV28	TRBD2	TRBJ2-3	13	ASSVFGGAKDTQY
TRBV7-8	.	TRBJ2-3	13	GSRVLWASTDTQY
TRBV20-1	.	TRBJ2-2	11	SARDEYTGELF
TRBV7-9	.	TRBJ2-1	10	ASSLQSNEQF
TRBV6-2/TRBV6-3	TRBD1	TRBJ2-7	12	ASSYGTGVNEQY
TRBV5-1	.	TRBJ1-6	14	ASSLQNRDLNSPLH
TRBV29-1	.	TRBJ2-3	13	SVETLAAGTDTQY
TRBV28	.	TRBJ1-1	11	AITGVINTEAL
TRBV5-1	TRBD1	TRBJ1-2	13	ASSLATGGTGGYT
TRBV18	.	TRBJ1-1	10	ASSPPEGEAF
TRBV5-1	.	TRBJ2-6	15	ASSLGGSGSGANVLT
TRBV6-2/TRBV6-3	.	TRBJ2-7	10	ASGPRTYEQY
TRBV7-9	.	TRBJ2-6	10	ASSSGANVLT
TRBV28	TRBD1	TRBJ2-6	14	ASTLGDSSGANVLT
TRBV3-1	.	TRBJ1-2	13	ASSQEYPGLPGYT
TRBV5-1	.	TRBJ2-3	13	ASSLAVPHTDTQY
TRBV12-3/TRBV12-4	.	TRBJ2-3	12	ASSFGGGTDTQY